This TCR beta chain was observed in a study of blood T cell repertoires in COVID-19. Overall study: Material from acute and convalescent COVID-19 was sourced from the United States, Italy and Spain.

Membership in each cohort depended on participant-reported clinical history. For recovered donors of Cohort 3, there were two negative PCRs, clearance, or symptom resolution. Original processing methods: It was from reference gene primer amplification that nucleated cell counts were estimated. TCRdb's table, derived via immunoSEQ multiplex PCR, lists solely in-frame clones and lacks some. The D gene and trimming were derived from the DNA, and the V and J assignments and clone size from that table. The sample contains around 360,000 clones, roughly 90% of which appear only once. Deletions cut 1 base from V and 1 base from J, with 7 bases between. There are 14 residues in the CDR3. Germline assignment: CDR1 LGHDT and CDR2 YNNKEL (reference sequence).

V is TRBV3-1 (or the pseudogene TRBV3-2) and J is TRBJ1-1; D remains unclear. Sequenced sample: PBMCs or T cells enriched from blood (not recorded which). This clonotype was obtained from a woman aged 25-40 years who had recovered from COVID-19. CDR3 coding DNA: TGTGCCAGCAGCCAAGCCTTGTCGAACACTGAAGCTTTCTTT. It is translated as CASSQALSNTEAFF.